The rows below give T cell receptor beta chains drawn from one sample of a study of cytomegalovirus exposure and HLA in healthy donors. Libraries were prepared by immunoSEQ multiplex PCR; TCRdb keeps only in-frame clonotypes and omits some of them. This listing includes around 100,000 clones. Material for sequencing was PBMCs. Receptor source: a man aged 50-59 years in good health and CMV-seronegative. Both conserved end residues are part of each CDR3. The order of the fields is V gene, D gene, J gene, CDR3 DNA, CDR3 protein. The D gene is left open where the match is weak.

V gene: TRBV29-1
D gene: TRBD1
J gene: TRBJ2-4
CDR3 DNA: TGCAGCGTTGCACAACAGGGGCGCATAAGTATGGTTCAGTACTTC
CDR3 protein: CSVAQQGRISMVQYF

V gene: TRBV6-1
D gene: TRBD1
J gene: TRBJ1-1
CDR3 DNA: TGTGCCAGCAGTAGAGGGGACAGCACTGATGTTGAAGCTTTCTTT
CDR3 protein: CASSRGDSTDVEAFF

V gene: TRBV19
D gene: -
J gene: TRBJ1-2
CDR3 DNA: TGTGCCAGTAGTGAGGACAGCTACCCCCGGGCCTACACCTTC
CDR3 protein: CASSEDSYPRAYTF

V gene: TRBV13
D gene: TRBD2
J gene: TRBJ2-7
CDR3 DNA: TGTGCCAGCAGCTTAGCACTAGCGGGAGCTTACGAGCAGTACTTC
CDR3 protein: CASSLALAGAYEQYF

V gene: TRBV6-1
D gene: TRBD1
J gene: TRBJ2-3
CDR3 DNA: TGTGCCAGCAGTGAAAGGAAGGGTGGGCAGGGGGCAGATACGCAGTATTTT
CDR3 protein: CASSERKGGQGADTQYF

V gene: TRBV2
D gene: TRBD1
J gene: TRBJ1-1
CDR3 DNA: TGTGCCAGCAGGGGCGACAGGGTAGTCATGAACACTGAAGCTTTCTTT
CDR3 protein: CASRGDRVVMNTEAFF

V gene: TRBV10-3
D gene: -
J gene: TRBJ2-3
CDR3 DNA: TGTGCCATCACGCGAGGGGGGGGAAGCACAGATACGCAGTATTTT
CDR3 protein: CAITRGGGSTDTQYF

V gene: TRBV9
D gene: TRBD1
J gene: TRBJ2-7
CDR3 DNA: TGTGCCAGCAGCGGGACAGGGGGCCCCCTCGAGCAGTACTTC
CDR3 protein: CASSGTGGPLEQYF

V gene: TRBV7-2
D gene: -
J gene: TRBJ1-3
CDR3 DNA: TGTGCCAGCAGCCCCCGGCGGGGGGCTCATGGAAACACCATATATTTT
CDR3 protein: CASSPRRGAHGNTIYF

V gene: TRBV2
D gene: -
J gene: TRBJ1-2
CDR3 DNA: TGTGCCAGCGGAGTGGTACAGGATTTGAGCTATGGCTACACCTTC
CDR3 protein: CASGVVQDLSYGYTF

V gene: TRBV7-3
D gene: TRBD1
J gene: TRBJ1-2
CDR3 DNA: TGTGCCAGCAGCTCAACAGGGGGCAGCAATGGCTACACCTTC
CDR3 protein: CASSSTGGSNGYTF

V gene: TRBV6-5
D gene: -
J gene: TRBJ2-2
CDR3 DNA: TGTGCCAGCAGTTACTCGAGGAGGGGCACCGGGGAGCTGTTTTTT
CDR3 protein: CASSYSRRGTGELFF

V gene: TRBV11-3
D gene: TRBD2
J gene: TRBJ2-1
CDR3 DNA: TGTGCCAGCAGCATAGCGGGAACCTACAATGAGCAGTTCTTC
CDR3 protein: CASSIAGTYNEQFF

V gene: TRBV7-9
D gene: -
J gene: TRBJ2-1
CDR3 DNA: TGTGCCAGCAGCTTCGGCGGGGCCCACAATGAGCAGTTCTTC
CDR3 protein: CASSFGGAHNEQFF

V gene: TRBV18
D gene: TRBD1
J gene: TRBJ1-3
CDR3 DNA: TGTGCCAGCTCACCGACAGGGGGCTCGTCCGGAAACACCATATATTTT
CDR3 protein: CASSPTGGSSGNTIYF

V gene: TRBV4-3
D gene: -
J gene: TRBJ2-3
CDR3 DNA: TGCGCCAGCAGCCCGCACCCACAGGGTTTAGCAGATACGCAGTATTTT
CDR3 protein: CASSPHPQGLADTQYF

V gene: TRBV7-9
D gene: TRBD1
J gene: TRBJ1-2
CDR3 DNA: TGTGCCAGCAGCCGGACAGGCCCGAACTATGGCTACACCTTC
CDR3 protein: CASSRTGPNYGYTF

V gene: TRBV6-5
D gene: -
J gene: TRBJ1-1
CDR3 DNA: TGTGCCAGCAGACCCGGGGACACACGGAACACTGAAGCTTTCTTT
CDR3 protein: CASRPGDTRNTEAFF

V gene: TRBV19
D gene: -
J gene: TRBJ1-1
CDR3 DNA: TGTGCCAGTAATATGAAACAGGGCACTGAAGCTTTCTTT
CDR3 protein: CASNMKQGTEAFF

V gene: TRBV15
D gene: -
J gene: TRBJ2-1
CDR3 DNA: TGTGCCACCAGCTCTGACATTAACAATGAGCAGTTCTTC
CDR3 protein: CATSSDINNEQFF

V gene: TRBV7-2
D gene: -
J gene: TRBJ2-3
CDR3 DNA: TGTGCCAGCAGCTTAGGTGTGGCCCCCAGGAGCACAGATACGCAGTATTTT
CDR3 protein: CASSLGVAPRSTDTQYF

V gene: TRBV7-9
D gene: TRBD1
J gene: TRBJ1-2
CDR3 DNA: TGTGCCAGCAGCTCGGGGACAGGGGTGGACTATGGCTACACCTTC
CDR3 protein: CASSSGTGVDYGYTF

V gene: TRBV10-3
D gene: -
J gene: TRBJ1-3
CDR3 DNA: TGTGCCATCGCACGGGGGGGCGACGGAAACACCATATATTTT
CDR3 protein: CAIARGGDGNTIYF

V gene: TRBV18
D gene: TRBD1
J gene: TRBJ2-6
CDR3 DNA: TGTGCCAGCTCGCTCCTGAAGACAGGGGGCGCAACTGGGGCCAACGTCCTGACTTTC
CDR3 protein: CASSLLKTGGATGANVLTF

V gene: TRBV5-1
D gene: -
J gene: TRBJ2-7
CDR3 DNA: TGCGCCAGCAGCCTGCTGGATGGACAGTATACCTACGAGCAGTACTTC
CDR3 protein: CASSLLDGQYTYEQYF

V gene: TRBV11-2
D gene: TRBD1
J gene: TRBJ2-7
CDR3 DNA: TGTGCCAGCAGCCCCGACAGGGGTGGAGAGCAGTACTTC
CDR3 protein: CASSPDRGGEQYF

V gene: TRBV27
D gene: TRBD1
J gene: TRBJ2-5
CDR3 DNA: TGTGCCAGCCGATTTGTGAATTCCGGGACAGGGCCCGAGACCCAGTACTTC
CDR3 protein: CASRFVNSGTGPETQYF

V gene: TRBV5-1
D gene: TRBD1
J gene: TRBJ1-4
CDR3 DNA: TGCGCCAGCAGCTCCAGGGGGTCTGGTGAAAAACTGTTTTTT
CDR3 protein: CASSSRGSGEKLFF

V gene: TRBV7-9
D gene: TRBD2
J gene: TRBJ2-2
CDR3 DNA: TGTGCCAGCAGTTTGTCGGGGGGGAGCGACACCGGGGAGCTGTTTTTT
CDR3 protein: CASSLSGGSDTGELFF

V gene: TRBV6-5
D gene: TRBD1
J gene: TRBJ1-5
CDR3 DNA: TGTGCCAGCAGACAAGACAGGGGGAGCAATCAGCCCCAGCATTTT
CDR3 protein: CASRQDRGSNQPQHF

V gene: TRBV7-3
D gene: TRBD1
J gene: TRBJ2-3
CDR3 DNA: TGTGCCAGCAGCCCCAGGGGGCCCACAGATACGCAGTATTTT
CDR3 protein: CASSPRGPTDTQYF

V gene: TRBV27
D gene: -
J gene: TRBJ2-7
CDR3 DNA: TGTGCCAGCAGTTTTCTCTCGGGATACGAGCAGTACTTC
CDR3 protein: CASSFLSGYEQYF

V gene: TRBV11-3
D gene: -
J gene: TRBJ2-7
CDR3 DNA: TGTGCCAGCAGCGCCTCAGTGGGACTTAACTACGAGCAGTACTTC
CDR3 protein: CASSASVGLNYEQYF

V gene: TRBV5-4
D gene: -
J gene: TRBJ1-3
CDR3 DNA: TGTGCCAGCAGCTTGGAAACAGGGTCCGACACCATATATTTT
CDR3 protein: CASSLETGSDTIYF

V gene: TRBV23-1
D gene: -
J gene: TRBJ2-7
CDR3 DNA: TGCGCCAGCAGTCTAACAGCATCCTACGAGCAGTACTTC
CDR3 protein: CASSLTASYEQYF

V gene: TRBV4-2
D gene: TRBD1
J gene: TRBJ2-2
CDR3 DNA: TGTGCCAGCAGCACCCCGGGACAGGGCGACACCGGGGAGCTGTTTTTT
CDR3 protein: CASSTPGQGDTGELFF

V gene: TRBV19
D gene: TRBD2
J gene: TRBJ2-4
CDR3 DNA: TGTGCCAGTTCAACAAGCGGGAGTTGGCACATTCAGTACTTC
CDR3 protein: CASSTSGSWHIQYF

V gene: TRBV5-4
D gene: TRBD2
J gene: TRBJ2-3
CDR3 DNA: TGTGCCAGCAGCTTGAGTAAGCGGGGGAGCACAGATACGCAGTATTTT
CDR3 protein: CASSLSKRGSTDTQYF

V gene: TRBV4-3
D gene: -
J gene: TRBJ1-1
CDR3 DNA: TGCGCCAGCAGCCTACAAAATCGGGGGTCCGGAGCTTTCTTT
CDR3 protein: CASSLQNRGSGAFF

V gene: TRBV2
D gene: -
J gene: TRBJ1-5
CDR3 DNA: TGTGCCAGCAGCGGAGATCATGATCAGCCCCAGCATTTT
CDR3 protein: CASSGDHDQPQHF

V gene: TRBV10-2
D gene: -
J gene: TRBJ1-5
CDR3 DNA: TGCGCCAGCAGTTTGGGGGGAGCGGGTCAGCCCCAGCATTTT
CDR3 protein: CASSLGGAGQPQHF

V gene: TRBV6-6
D gene: -
J gene: TRBJ2-3
CDR3 DNA: TGTGCCAGCAGTTACTCCAGGGCCGATACGCAGTATTTT
CDR3 protein: CASSYSRADTQYF

V gene: TRBV5-1
D gene: TRBD1
J gene: TRBJ1-3
CDR3 DNA: TGCGCCAGCAGCTTGGAGAGACAGGGGACTGGAAACACCATATATTTT
CDR3 protein: CASSLERQGTGNTIYF

V gene: TRBV7-9
D gene: -
J gene: TRBJ2-5
CDR3 DNA: TGTGCCAGCAGCGTAAGCAGACAGCAAGAGACCCAGTACTTC
CDR3 protein: CASSVSRQQETQYF

V gene: TRBV18
D gene: -
J gene: TRBJ2-7
CDR3 DNA: TGTGCCAGCTCACCAATCCTAAATCAATACGAGCAGTACTTC
CDR3 protein: CASSPILNQYEQYF

V gene: TRBV6-1
D gene: -
J gene: TRBJ1-4
CDR3 DNA: TGTGCCAGCAGTGAACACACCGCCCGGGATGAAAAACTGTTTTTT
CDR3 protein: CASSEHTARDEKLFF

V gene: TRBV30
D gene: TRBD1
J gene: TRBJ1-1
CDR3 DNA: TGTGCCTTGGGACAGATGAACACTGAAGCTTTCTTT
CDR3 protein: CALGQMNTEAFF

V gene: TRBV28
D gene: TRBD1
J gene: TRBJ1-1
CDR3 DNA: TGTGCCAGCAGTTCCCCGGGACAGGGGGCGAATGAAGCTTTCTTT
CDR3 protein: CASSSPGQGANEAFF

V gene: TRBV11-2
D gene: TRBD1
J gene: TRBJ2-1
CDR3 DNA: TGTGCCAGCAGCCGGGAGGGGACAGGGGGCAATGAGCAGTTCTTC
CDR3 protein: CASSREGTGGNEQFF

V gene: TRBV7-8
D gene: TRBD2
J gene: TRBJ2-1
CDR3 DNA: TGTGCCAGCAGCTTCGGACTAGCGGGATCCTATAGCTCCTACAATGAGCAGTTCTTC
CDR3 protein: CASSFGLAGSYSSYNEQFF

V gene: TRBV6-5
D gene: TRBD1
J gene: TRBJ1-1
CDR3 DNA: TGTGCCAGCAGTTTGCCGACAGGGAGGCAAGCTTTCTTT
CDR3 protein: CASSLPTGRQAFF